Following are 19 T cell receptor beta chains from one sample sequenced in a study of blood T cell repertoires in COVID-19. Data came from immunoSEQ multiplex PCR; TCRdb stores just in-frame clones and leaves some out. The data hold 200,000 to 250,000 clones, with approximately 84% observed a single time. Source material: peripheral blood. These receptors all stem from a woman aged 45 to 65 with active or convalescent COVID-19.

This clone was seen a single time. DNA for the CDR3: TGTGCCAGCAGAGGGGCGAACACCGGGGAGCTGTTTTTT. Translating it yields CASRGANTGELFF. The chain recombines TRBV27 with TRBJ2-2; a weak D match, TRBD1 (5 bases). V was shortened by 6 bases and J by 0 bases, with 5 bases between the two germline ends. CDR3 length equals 13 residues. Germline V gene sequence: CDR1 MNHEY, CDR2 SMNVEV (reference sequence).

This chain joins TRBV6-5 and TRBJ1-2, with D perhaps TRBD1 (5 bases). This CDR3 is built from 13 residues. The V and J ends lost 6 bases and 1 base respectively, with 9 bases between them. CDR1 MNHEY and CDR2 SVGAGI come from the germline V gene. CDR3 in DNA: TGTGCCAGCAGGGGGGGACTTAACTATGGCTACACCTTC. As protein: CASRGGLNYGYTF.

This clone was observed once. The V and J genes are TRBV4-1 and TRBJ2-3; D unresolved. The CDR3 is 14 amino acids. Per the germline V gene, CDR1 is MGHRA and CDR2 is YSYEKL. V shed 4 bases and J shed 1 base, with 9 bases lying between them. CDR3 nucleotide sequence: TGCGCCAGCAGCCCGAGCCCGGGCACAGATACGCAGTATTTT. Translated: CASSPSPGTDTQYF.

The CDR3 DNA sequence: TGTGCCAGCAGCACCTTCGACAGGGGGGCCCCACAGTACTTC. Translated: CASSTFDRGAPQYF. The chain combines TRBV7-6 with TRBJ2-7; 9 bases fit TRBD1. The J segment lost 10 bases and the V segment lost 5 bases, leaving 12 bases of the junction unmatched. The germline V gene encodes CDR1 SGHVS and CDR2 FNYEAQ. The length of the CDR3 is 14 residues. The full variable domain, its missing parts supplied by reference TRBV7-6 and TRBJ2-7, is GAGVSQSPRYKVTKRGQDVALRCDPISGHVSLYWYRQALGQGPEFLTYFNYEAQQDKSGLPNDRFSAERPEGSISTLTIQRTEQRDSAMYRCASSTFDRGAPQYFGPGTRLTVT.

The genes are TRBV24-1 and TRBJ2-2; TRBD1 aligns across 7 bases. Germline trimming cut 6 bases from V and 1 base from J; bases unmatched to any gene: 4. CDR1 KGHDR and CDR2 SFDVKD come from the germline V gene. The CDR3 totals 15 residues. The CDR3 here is CATSTRQGNTGELFF. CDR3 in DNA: TGTGCCACCAGTACGCGACAGGGGAACACCGGGGAGCTGTTTTTT.

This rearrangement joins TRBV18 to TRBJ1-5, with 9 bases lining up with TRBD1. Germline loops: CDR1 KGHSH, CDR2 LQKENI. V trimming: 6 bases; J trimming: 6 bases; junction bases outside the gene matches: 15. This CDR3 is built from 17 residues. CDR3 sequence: CASSDQATGGGSQPQHF. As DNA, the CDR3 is TGTGCCAGCTCTGACCAGGCGACAGGGGGTGGTAGTCAGCCCCAGCATTTT.

CDR3 in amino acids: CASSRDRISSYNSPLHF. CDR3 in DNA: TGTGCCAGCAGCCGGGACAGGATAAGCTCCTATAATTCACCCCTCCACTTT. The rearrangement links TRBV7-9 to TRBJ1-6, with 8 bases matching TRBD1. The CDR3 extends over 17 amino acids. Trimming cost V 5 bases and J 0 bases; bases outside gene matches: 6. In germline, CDR1 is SEHNR, CDR2 FQNEAQ (reference sequence).

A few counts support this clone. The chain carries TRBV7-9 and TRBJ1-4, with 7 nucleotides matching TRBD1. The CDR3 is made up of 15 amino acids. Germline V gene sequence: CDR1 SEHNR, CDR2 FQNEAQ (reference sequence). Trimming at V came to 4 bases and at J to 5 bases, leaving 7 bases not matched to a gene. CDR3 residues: CASSSWGQPNEKLFF. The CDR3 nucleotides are TGTGCCAGCAGCTCTTGGGGACAGCCAAATGAAAAACTGTTTTTT.

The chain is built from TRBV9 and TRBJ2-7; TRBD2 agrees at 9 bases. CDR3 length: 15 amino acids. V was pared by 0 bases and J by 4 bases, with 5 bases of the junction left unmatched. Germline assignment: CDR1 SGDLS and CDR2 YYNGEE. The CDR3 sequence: CASSVEAGGGYEQYF. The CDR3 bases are TGTGCCAGCAGCGTAGAAGCGGGAGGAGGATACGAGCAGTACTTC.

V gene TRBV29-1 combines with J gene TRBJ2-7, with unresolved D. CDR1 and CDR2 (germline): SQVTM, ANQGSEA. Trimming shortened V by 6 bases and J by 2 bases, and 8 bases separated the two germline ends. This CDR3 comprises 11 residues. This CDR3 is CSVMLTYEQYF. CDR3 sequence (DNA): TGCAGCGTGATGCTAACCTACGAGCAGTACTTC.

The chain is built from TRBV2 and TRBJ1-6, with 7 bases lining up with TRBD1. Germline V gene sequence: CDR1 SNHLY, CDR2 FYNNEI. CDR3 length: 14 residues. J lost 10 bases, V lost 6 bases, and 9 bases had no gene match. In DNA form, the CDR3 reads TGTGCCAGCAGGCAGACAGGGATCCGCTCACCCCTCCACTTT. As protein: CASRQTGIRSPLHF.

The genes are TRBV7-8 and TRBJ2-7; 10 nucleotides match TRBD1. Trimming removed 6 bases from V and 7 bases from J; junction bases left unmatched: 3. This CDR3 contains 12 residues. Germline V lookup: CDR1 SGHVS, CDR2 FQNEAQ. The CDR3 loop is CASSLDRGEQYV. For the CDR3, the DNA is TGTGCCAGCAGTTTGGACAGGGGGGAGCAGTACGTC.

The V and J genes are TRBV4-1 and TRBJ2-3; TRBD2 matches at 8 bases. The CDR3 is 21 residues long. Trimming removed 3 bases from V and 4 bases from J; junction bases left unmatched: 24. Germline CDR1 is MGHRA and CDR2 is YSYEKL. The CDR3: CASSHPGRVGTKLVGADTQYF. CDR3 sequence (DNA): TGCGCCAGCAGCCACCCCGGGAGGGTAGGGACTAAGCTAGTCGGCGCAGATACGCAGTATTTT.

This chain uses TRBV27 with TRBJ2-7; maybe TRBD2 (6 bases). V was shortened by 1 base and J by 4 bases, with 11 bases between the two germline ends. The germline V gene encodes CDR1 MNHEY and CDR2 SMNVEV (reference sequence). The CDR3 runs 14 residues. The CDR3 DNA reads TGTGCCAGCAGTTTATTAGGGAGGTCGTACGAGCAGTACTTC. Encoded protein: CASSLLGRSYEQYF.

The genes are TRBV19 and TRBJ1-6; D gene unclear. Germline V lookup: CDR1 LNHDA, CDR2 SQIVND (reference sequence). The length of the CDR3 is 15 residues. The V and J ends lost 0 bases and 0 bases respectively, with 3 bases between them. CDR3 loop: CASSIDSSYNSPLHF. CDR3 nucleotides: TGTGCCAGTAGTATAGACAGCTCCTATAATTCACCCCTCCACTTT.

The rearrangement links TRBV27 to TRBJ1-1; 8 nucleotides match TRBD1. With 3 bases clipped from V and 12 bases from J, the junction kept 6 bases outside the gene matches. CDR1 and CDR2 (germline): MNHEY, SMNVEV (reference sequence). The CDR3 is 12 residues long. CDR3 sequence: CASSFEGQETFF. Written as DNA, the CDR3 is TGTGCCAGCAGTTTCGAGGGACAGGAAACTTTCTTT.

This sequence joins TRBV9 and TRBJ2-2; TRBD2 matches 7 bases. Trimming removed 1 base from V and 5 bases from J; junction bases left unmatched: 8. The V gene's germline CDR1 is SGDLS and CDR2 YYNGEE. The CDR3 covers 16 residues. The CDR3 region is CASSVLGRAGTGELFF. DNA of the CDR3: TGTGCCAGCAGCGTACTGGGGAGGGCTGGGACCGGGGAGCTGTTTTTT.

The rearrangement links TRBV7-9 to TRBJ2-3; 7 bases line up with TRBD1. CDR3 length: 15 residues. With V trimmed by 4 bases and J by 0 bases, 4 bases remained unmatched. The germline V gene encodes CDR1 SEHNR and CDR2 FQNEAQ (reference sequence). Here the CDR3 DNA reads TGTGCCAGCAGCTCGGGACAGCGAAGCACAGATACGCAGTATTTT. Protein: CASSSGQRSTDTQYF.

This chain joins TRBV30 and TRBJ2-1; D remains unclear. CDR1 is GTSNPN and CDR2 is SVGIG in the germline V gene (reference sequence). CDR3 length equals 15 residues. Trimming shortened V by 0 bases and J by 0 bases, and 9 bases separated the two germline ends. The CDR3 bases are TGTGCCTGGAGTGTACCCAGAAGCTCCTACAATGAGCAGTTCTTC. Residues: CAWSVPRSSYNEQFF.